One and the same sample provided the 6 T cell receptor beta chains below, sequenced in a study of T cell clonotyping in hematopoietic cell transplantation. Clones were read by immunoSEQ multiplex PCR, and TCRdb kept only the in-frame ones, dropping some. The sample has about 41,000 clones, about 95% seen once; the top ten hold about 0.91%. Sequencing was performed on peripheral blood mononuclear cells. Source of these receptors: a man younger than 40 in good health. Some clones in this sample may be carry-over from other donors' samples.

The chain has TRBV27 and TRBJ2-7; D remains unclear. Germline CDR1 MNHEY, CDR2 SMNVEV (reference sequence). This CDR3 comprises 14 residues. With 6 bases removed from V and 6 bases from J, the gap between germline ends came to 18 bases. Written as DNA, the CDR3 is TGTGCCAGCAGGGGCCCCAAGGGTCTTGGCGAGCAGTACTTC. Protein: CASRGPKGLGEQYF.

Written as DNA, the CDR3 is TGTGCCAGTAGGAATGGGTTGGGGGGCGCAGGCTTTGGCTACACCTTC. Its protein is CASRNGLGGAGFGYTF. The chain is built from TRBV19 and TRBJ1-2; TRBD1 might be the D (6 bases). This CDR3 region has 16 residues. CDR1 and CDR2 from the germline V gene are LNHDA and SQIVND (reference sequence). With 6 bases removed from V and 7 bases from J, the gap between germline ends came to 24 bases.

This clone showed up just once. V usage is TRBV5-4 and J usage is TRBJ1-2; D uncertain. CDR1 and CDR2 (germline): SGHNT, YYREEE (reference sequence). V was pared by 0 bases and J by 4 bases, with 7 bases between. The CDR3 sequence is 13 residues long. CDR3: CASSLASAYGYTF. CDR3 nucleotides: TGTGCCAGCAGCTTGGCCAGTGCCTATGGCTACACCTTC.

This chain connects TRBV4-1 to TRBJ1-4; TRBD1 aligns across 9 bases. The CDR3 runs to 16 residues. The germline CDR1 and CDR2 sequences are MGHRA and YSYEKL. Trimming cost V 0 bases and J 7 bases; bases outside gene matches: 6. The CDR3 sequence is CASSQDLGTGSEKLFF. The CDR3 nucleotides are TGCGCCAGCAGCCAAGATTTAGGGACAGGGAGTGAAAAACTGTTTTTT.

The chain links TRBV9 to TRBJ1-4; D perhaps matches TRBD1 (6 bases). The germline gives CDR1 SGDLS, CDR2 YYNGEE. Deletions cut 4 bases from V and 4 bases from J, with 11 bases between. This CDR3 contains 14 residues. The chain's CDR3 is CASSLGQLNEKLFF. CDR3 nucleotide sequence: TGTGCCAGCAGCCTCGGACAGCTTAATGAAAAACTGTTTTTT.

The chain employs TRBV5-6 and TRBJ1-5; a weak D match, TRBD1 (6 bases). CDR3 length: 14 amino acids. V was pared by 4 bases and J by 3 bases, with 11 bases between. The germline V gene encodes CDR1 SGHDT and CDR2 YYEEEE. The CDR3 region is CASSHGTINQPQHF. The CDR3 DNA sequence: TGTGCCAGCAGCCATGGGACAATCAATCAGCCCCAGCATTTT. Complete variable domain (other parts from reference TRBV5-6 and TRBJ1-5): DAGVTQSPTHLIKTRGQQVTLRCSPKSGHDTVSWYQQALGQGPQFIFQYYEEEERQRGNFPDRFSGHQFPNYSSELNVNALLLGDSALYLCASSHGTINQPQHFGDGTRLSIL.